This TCR beta chain originates from a study of cytomegalovirus exposure and HLA in healthy donors. Study-level points and caveats: The study dropped some indistinguishable V segments, TRBV6-2 and TRBV6-3 among them. Sequencing probably produced one cluster of sequence variants that were highly shared.

In the case of this clone: Its matching antigen is unknown.

This PCR relied on a set of 60 Vbeta primers and 13 Jbeta primers. Sequenced by immunoSEQ multiplex PCR; TCRdb stores in-frame clones only, minus some. The sample has around 250,000 clones; around 81% are singletons. Trimming took 5 bases from V and 10 from J; bases not matched to a gene: 7. Germline assignment: CDR1 MNHEY and CDR2 SMNVEV (reference sequence). The CDR3 contains 12 residues. The chain has TRBV27 and TRBJ2-7, with 8 bases matching TRBD1. The clonotype originates from a woman between 55 and 75 years old in good health and CMV-seropositive. The specimen was PBMCs. For the CDR3, the DNA is TGTGCCAGCAGTCCTCAGGGGGCCGTACAGTACTTC. Amino acid sequence: CASSPQGAVQYF.